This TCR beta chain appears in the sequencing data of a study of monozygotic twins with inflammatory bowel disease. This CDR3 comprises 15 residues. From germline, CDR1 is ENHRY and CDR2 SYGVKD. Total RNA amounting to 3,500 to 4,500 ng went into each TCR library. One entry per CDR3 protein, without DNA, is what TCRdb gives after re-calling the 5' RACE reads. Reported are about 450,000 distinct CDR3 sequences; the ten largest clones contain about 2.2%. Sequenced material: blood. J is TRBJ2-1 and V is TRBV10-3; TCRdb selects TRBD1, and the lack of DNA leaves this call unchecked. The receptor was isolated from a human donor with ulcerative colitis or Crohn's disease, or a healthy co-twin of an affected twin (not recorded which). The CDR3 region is CAITAGGGQYNEQFF.